This TCR beta chain emerged from a study of T cell responses to AZD1222 COVID-19 vaccine. Study as a whole: Analysis merged second doses at about 4 or about 12 weeks.

The assay was immunoSEQ multiplex PCR, and TCRdb's table has in-frame clones only and misses some. The top ten clones hold 15% of a sample with some 97,000 clones, 80% to 90% of them seen once. This CDR3 comprises 10 residues. Germline lookup yields CDR1 SQVTM and CDR2 ANQGSEA. V was cut by 7 bases and J by 0 bases, with 3 bases left in between. The study's findings and limits: Distributed over spike, vaccine-associated CD4 TCRs predominated at 160-218 and 743-854. Baseline serostatus was positive in only a handful of AZD1222 recipients. A mostly white British donor set with more females was recruited, and clonal diversity was possibly underestimated.

A remark on this clone: Its antigen is still unknown.

The genes are TRBV29-1 and TRBJ1-1; D gene uncertain. Here the sequenced sample was peripheral blood, taken on day 0 of AZD1222 vaccination. The sequence came from an adult in good health. The CDR3 region has the DNA TGCAGCGACCTGAACACTGAAGCTTTCTTT. Encoded protein: CSDLNTEAFF.